These 3 T cell receptor beta chains came from one sample sequenced in a study of post-analysis software for immune sequencing data. The study, taken as a whole, reports: TRBV5-6, TRBV5-1 and TRBV20-1 were among four or five TRBV segments more frequent in patients than controls.

Their specific antigens are unknown. TCR beta cDNA libraries included unique molecular identifiers. TCRdb called the PCR reads again in MiXCR, with one record for every CDR3 protein. This sample yields roughly 540,000 distinct CDR3 sequences, of which around 31% are seen a single time; about 5.6% belongs to the top ten. Source material: blood. The receptors originated from a girl between 2 and 17 years old with multiple sclerosis.

This clonotype turned up a few times. The V and J genes are TRBV6-2 or TRBV6-3 and TRBJ2-1; D not certain. Germline V gene data show CDR1 as MNHEY and CDR2 as SVGEGT. Trimming left V 7 bases short and J 9 bases short, with 19 bases between. The CDR3 spans 14 residues. CDR3 residues: CASTQSRTAGEQFF. The CDR3 nucleotides are TGTGCCAGCACTCAGTCGAGGACCGCTGGTGAGCAGTTCTTC.

The chain links TRBV6-8 to TRBJ2-1; 8 bases agree with TRBD2. Per germline, CDR1 MNHGY and CDR2 SAAAGT. The CDR3 runs 15 residues. V was pared by 9 bases and J by 7 bases, with 14 bases of the junction left unmatched. The CDR3 sequence: CARPLAGTSRNEQFF. The CDR3 nucleotides read TGTGCCAGACCCTTAGCGGGGACGTCTAGAAATGAGCAGTTCTTC.

This clonotype was seen a handful of times. The CDR3 sequence is CAPWGVSYEQYF. CDR3 DNA: TGTGCACCCTGGGGGGTTTCCTACGAGCAGTACTTC. The J gene is TRBJ2-7, the V gene TRBV21-1; the table's TRBD1 call for D was not verified on the DNA. TRBV21-1 is a recognized pseudogene. The CDR3 covers 12 residues.